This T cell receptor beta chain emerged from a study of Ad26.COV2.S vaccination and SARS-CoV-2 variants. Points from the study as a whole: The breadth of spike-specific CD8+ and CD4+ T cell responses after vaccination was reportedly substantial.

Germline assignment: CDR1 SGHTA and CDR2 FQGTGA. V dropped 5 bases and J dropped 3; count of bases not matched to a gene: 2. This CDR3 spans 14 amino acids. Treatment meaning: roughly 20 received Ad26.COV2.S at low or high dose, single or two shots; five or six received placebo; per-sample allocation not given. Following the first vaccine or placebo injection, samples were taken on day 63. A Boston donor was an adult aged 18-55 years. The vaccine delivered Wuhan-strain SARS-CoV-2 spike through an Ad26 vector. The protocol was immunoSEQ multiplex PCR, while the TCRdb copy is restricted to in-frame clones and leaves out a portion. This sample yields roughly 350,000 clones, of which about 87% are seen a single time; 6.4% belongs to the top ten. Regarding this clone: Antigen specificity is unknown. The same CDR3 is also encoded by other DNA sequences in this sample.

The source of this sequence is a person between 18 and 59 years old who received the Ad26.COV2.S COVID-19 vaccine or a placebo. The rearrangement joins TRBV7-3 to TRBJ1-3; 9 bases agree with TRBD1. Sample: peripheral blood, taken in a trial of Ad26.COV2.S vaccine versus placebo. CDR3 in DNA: TGTGCCAGCAGCCCGGACAGGGGTGGAAACACCATATATTTT. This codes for CASSPDRGGNTIYF.